This TCR beta chain was sequenced in a study of brain T cells in children with intractable seizures. Time point here: blood from clinic visit 5 months post-surgery; TSC patient then seizure free. There are 14 residues in the CDR3. The V gene lost 5 bases and the J gene lost 2 bases, with 13 bases spanning the gap. Germline V gene lookup returns CDR1 SGHVS and CDR2 FQNEAQ. Remarks on this clone: The target antigen is unknown.

Sequencing used immunoSEQ multiplex PCR; TCRdb keeps in-frame clones, though not all of them. The sample includes 300,000 to 400,000 clones, over 85% of them seen just once. The study, taken as a whole, reports: Pre-surgery blood may have been undersampled, hiding some clones.

The chain combines TRBV7-8 with TRBJ2-7; D tentatively reads TRBD1 or TRBD2 (5 bases each). The source material was peripheral blood, sampled less than 6 months after surgery. This sequence was found in a boy younger than two with tuberous sclerosis and intractable seizures. CDR3 residues: CASSHGTVTYEQYF. The CDR3 bases are TGTGCCAGCAGCCACGGGACGGTGACCTACGAGCAGTACTTC.